This passage covers 19 T cell receptor beta chains from one sample sequenced in a study of blood T cells in healthy people across ages. A second PCR of roughly 7 to 11 cycles used a sample-barcoded 5' primer and a J-beta primer mix. TCRdb reprocessed the 5' RACE reads with MiXCR, giving one entry per CDR3 protein. The repertoire includes 1 million to 1.2 million distinct CDR3 sequences, less than 45% of them detected once, and around 13% sits in the top ten. Sequencing input: blood. The source of these receptors is a man younger than 35 in good health.

In the case of this clonotype: This may be a read error, as it is one base from a much larger clone. V is TRBV5-1 and J is TRBJ2-5; 14 nucleotides line up with TRBD2. After removal of 2 bases from V and 11 bases from J, the junction contained 8 bases not matched to a gene. Germline CDR1 is SGHRS and CDR2 is YFSETQ. The CDR3 sequence is 15 residues long. The CDR3 reads CASSFQGLAGEEQYF. For the CDR3, the DNA is TGCGCCAGCAGCTTTCAGGGACTAGCGGGGGAGGAGCAGTACTTC.

Only a few counts were recorded for this clonotype. This chain uses TRBV10-3 with TRBJ1-2, with 7 bases fitting TRBD1. V trimming: 6 bases; J trimming: 0 bases; junction bases outside the gene matches: 4. Germline V CDR1 and CDR2: ENHRY, SYGVKD. CDR3 size: 14 residues. The CDR3, as DNA: TGTGCCATCAGACCCCAGGGGGCTAACTATGGCTACACCTTC. Its translation is CAIRPQGANYGYTF.

The V gene is TRBV2, the J gene TRBJ1-1; D uncertain. This CDR3 is built from 14 residues. Germline V CDR1 and CDR2: SNHLY, FYNNEI. Trimming took 6 bases from V and 7 from J, leaving 18 bases between them. The DNA for the CDR3 is TGTGCCAGCAGACGTGACGGCAGTTGGGATGAAGCTTTCTTT. It specifies CASRRDGSWDEAFF.

The chain employs TRBV30 and TRBJ2-1; D is uncertain. The germline V gene encodes CDR1 GTSNPN and CDR2 SVGIG (reference sequence). Deletions cut 2 bases from V and 4 bases from J, with 15 bases between. CDR3 size: 15 residues. The CDR3 loop is CAWSPPRVRYNEQFF. The CDR3 nucleotides read TGTGCCTGGAGTCCCCCCCGGGTTCGGTACAATGAGCAGTTCTTC.

The J gene is TRBJ2-7, the V gene TRBV4-1, with a tentative D call TRBD2 (6 bases). CDR1 and CDR2 from the germline V gene are MGHRA and YSYEKL. V lost 4 bases and J 6 bases, leaving 16 bases between the germline ends. The CDR3 loop spans 14 amino acids. CDR3 in DNA: TGCGCCAGCAGCCCCGCTAGCGAGGTTAGCGAGCAGTACTTC. Its protein is CASSPASEVSEQYF.

This clonotype occurred a few times. This chain joins TRBV4-2 and TRBJ1-1; D may be TRBD1 (5 bases). The CDR3 has 15 residues. In germline, CDR1 is LGHNA, CDR2 YNFKEQ. The V and J ends lost 3 bases and 0 bases respectively, with 11 bases between them. The CDR3 reads CASSHRDGLNTEAFF. In DNA, the CDR3 is TGTGCCAGCAGCCACCGGGACGGGCTGAACACTGAAGCTTTCTTT.

The V call is TRBV7-2, the J call TRBJ2-7; D possibly corresponds to TRBD1 (8 bases). The length of the CDR3 is 16 residues. The V gene's germline CDR1 is SGHTA and CDR2 FQGNSA. The ends were cut back, 4 bases at V and 4 bases at J, with 20 bases in the middle. CDR3 amino acids: CASSSSQGGGGYEQYF. The CDR3 nucleotides read TGTGCCAGCAGCTCCTCACAGGGGGGGGGTGGTTACGAGCAGTACTTC.

A few counts support this clonotype. The V and J genes are TRBV4-2 and TRBJ2-5; 11 bases agree with TRBD2. The CDR3 contains 17 residues. The trim removed 1 base at V and 2 bases at J, leaving 6 bases unmatched. Germline CDR1 and CDR2: LGHNA and YNFKEQ. The CDR3 nucleotides read TGTGCCAGCAGCCAAGCCCTAGCGGGGGGAGGACAAGAGACCCAGTACTTC. Its translation is CASSQALAGGGQETQYF.

This clonotype was seen repeatedly, ten times or more. The chain uses TRBV12-3 or TRBV12-4 and TRBJ2-3, with D unclear. V lost 3 bases and J 6 bases, leaving 7 bases between the germline ends. The CDR3 runs to 12 residues. DNA for the CDR3: TGTGCCAGCAGTTTGCCGCGGGATACGCAGTATTTT. Translating gives CASSLPRDTQYF.

Concerning this clonotype itself: Mismatch with germline at one junction end may stem from a read error. The J gene is TRBJ2-3, the V gene TRBV28, with TRBD1 as a possible D gene (5 bases). The CDR3 runs 13 residues. Germline assignment: CDR1 MDHEN and CDR2 SYDVKM. CDR3: CACRRQLSDTQYF. The CDR3 DNA reads as TGTGCCTGCAGAAGACAGTTATCCGATACGCAGTATTTT.

This clonotype was detected once. Since no conserved phenylalanine or tryptophan closes the CDR3, a read error is the likely cause. V is TRBV28 and J is TRBJ2-3; tentative D call: TRBD1 (5 bases). Germline lookup yields CDR1 MDHEN and CDR2 SYDVKM. The CDR3 has 17 amino acids. V was shortened by 1 base and J by 2 bases, with 16 bases between the two germline ends. The CDR3 loop reads CASSLSPGQEVTDTQYS. CDR3 nucleotides: TGTGCCAGCAGTTTATCCCCAGGACAAGAGGTCACAGATACGCAGTATTCT.

The V call is TRBV6-2 or TRBV6-3, the J call TRBJ2-7, with D unresolved. In germline, CDR1 is MNHEY, CDR2 SVGEGT. The CDR3 is 11 residues long. V was clipped by 6 bases and J by 7 bases, with 10 bases between them. The CDR3 spells CASSHASEQYF. As DNA, the CDR3 is TGTGCCAGCAGCCACGCGTCGGAGCAGTACTTC.

This clonotype occurred a few times. This sequence joins TRBV7-9 and TRBJ1-1; D is undetermined. The germline gives CDR1 SEHNR, CDR2 FQNEAQ (reference sequence). Trimming stripped 6 bases from V and 1 base from J, with 9 bases between. The CDR3 runs to 13 residues. DNA of the CDR3: TGTGCCAGCAGGGAGGGAGGGAACACTGAAGCTTTCTTT. Amino acids: CASREGGNTEAFF.

This clonotype was found a few times. The J gene is TRBJ1-1, the V gene TRBV7-3; D might be TRBD1 (5 bases). CDR3 length: 19 residues. The germline gives CDR1 SGHTA, CDR2 FQGTGA. The germline V and J ends were trimmed by 2 bases and 0 bases, with 22 bases remaining between them. The CDR3 DNA reads TGTGCCAGCAGCTTACAAGACCAGGGAGATCCAATCTTGAACACTGAAGCTTTCTTT. Its protein is CASSLQDQGDPILNTEAFF.

This sequence joins TRBV6-6 and TRBJ2-3, with D perhaps being TRBD1 or TRBD2 (6 bases each). Trimming stripped 6 bases from V and 3 bases from J, with 13 bases between. CDR1 is MNHNY, CDR2 SVGAGI, per germline (reference sequence). CDR3 size: 14 residues. For the CDR3, the DNA is TGTGCCAGCAGACGGGAAGGGGGGACAGATACGCAGTATTTT. This sequence encodes CASRREGGTDTQYF.

The chain couples TRBV20-1 to TRBJ2-1, with a tentative D call TRBD2 (5 bases). This CDR3 has 11 residues. The germline V gene encodes CDR1 DFQATT and CDR2 SNEGSKA (reference sequence). The V gene lost 2 bases and the J gene lost 13 bases, with 12 bases spanning the gap. CDR3 in amino acids: CSARKEETQFF. The CDR3 DNA reads as TGCAGTGCTAGAAAGGAGGAGACCCAGTTCTTC.

The V and J genes are TRBV3-1 and TRBJ2-1; no reliable D call. Trimming took 0 bases from V and 0 from J, leaving 12 bases between them. The CDR3 has 17 residues. Germline V CDR1 and CDR2: LGHDT, YNNKEL (reference sequence). Here the CDR3 DNA reads TGTGCCAGCAGCCAAGATCGGAAGCGTCCCTCCTACAATGAGCAGTTCTTC. It yields the protein CASSQDRKRPSYNEQFF.

The table lists this clonotype with a few counts. The chain carries TRBV20-1 and TRBJ2-1; 7 nucleotides match TRBD2. From germline, CDR1 is DFQATT and CDR2 SNEGSKA (reference sequence). This CDR3 region has 15 residues. The V gene end was trimmed by 0 bases and the J gene end by 8 bases; junction bases not matched to a gene: 10. The CDR3 DNA sequence: TGCAGTGCTAGAGAGGTTGGGGAGGGGTTGGATGAGCAGTTCTTC. It encodes CSAREVGEGLDEQFF.

This chain connects TRBV4-1 to TRBJ2-7; 12 bases agree with TRBD1. V lost 4 bases and J lost 3; bases outside the gene matches: 4. The CDR3 contains 15 residues. Germline CDR1 MGHRA, CDR2 YSYEKL. The CDR3 protein is CASSPGQGAYYEQYF. The CDR3 bases are TGCGCCAGCAGCCCGGGACAGGGGGCTTACTACGAGCAGTACTTC.